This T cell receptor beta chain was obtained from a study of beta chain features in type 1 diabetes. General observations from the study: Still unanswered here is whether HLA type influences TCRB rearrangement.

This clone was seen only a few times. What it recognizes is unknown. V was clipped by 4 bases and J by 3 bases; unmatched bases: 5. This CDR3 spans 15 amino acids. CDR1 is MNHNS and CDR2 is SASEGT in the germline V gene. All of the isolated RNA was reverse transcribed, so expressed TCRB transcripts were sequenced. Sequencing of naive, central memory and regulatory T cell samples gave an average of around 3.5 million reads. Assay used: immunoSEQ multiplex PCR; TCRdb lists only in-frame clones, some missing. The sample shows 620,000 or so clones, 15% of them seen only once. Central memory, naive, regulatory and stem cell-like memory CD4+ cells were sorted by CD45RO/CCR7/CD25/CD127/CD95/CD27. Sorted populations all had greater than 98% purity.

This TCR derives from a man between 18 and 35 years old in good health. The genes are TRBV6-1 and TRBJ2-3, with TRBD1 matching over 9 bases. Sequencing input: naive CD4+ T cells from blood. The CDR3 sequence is CASSAHRGPTDTQYF. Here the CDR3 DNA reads TGTGCCAGCAGTGCACACAGGGGGCCGACAGATACGCAGTATTTT.